A single sample gave rise to the 7 T cell receptor beta chains below, sequenced in a study of T cells in Graves' hyperthyroidism and ophthalmopathy. Template material for amplifying TCR beta CDR3 regions consisted of RNA transcripts. Initially, a first-round RT-PCR of the TCR CDR3 employed the HTBI primer set. MiXCR was run by TCRdb on the multiplex PCR reads, yielding one entry per CDR3 protein. The table shows hundreds of thousands of distinct CDR3 sequences, with approximately 15% occurring only once. Sequenced sample: blood. All receptors come from a young woman with Graves' hyperthyroidism.

This clonotype was seen at least ten times. The V and J genes are TRBV6-1 and TRBJ2-1; TRBD2 matches 14 bases. In germline, CDR1 is MNHNS, CDR2 SASEGT. The CDR3 has 17 amino acids. J lost 7 bases, V lost 6 bases, and 11 bases had no gene match. In nucleotides, the CDR3 is TGTGCCAGCAGCCCCGGGACTAGCGGGAGTACGGTTAATGAGCAGTTCTTC. Translated, it gives CASSPGTSGSTVNEQFF.

This clonotype was observed many times. The chain uses TRBV6-5 and TRBJ1-1, with D hard to call. V gave up 0 bases and J gave up 0 bases, with 17 bases separating them. CDR3 size: 18 residues. Germline lookup yields CDR1 MNHEY and CDR2 SVGAGI. The CDR3 DNA reads as TGTGCCAGCAGTTACTCAACTCCCCCCGGCAGGATGAACACTGAAGCTTTCTTT. It codes for CASSYSTPPGRMNTEAFF.

This clonotype came up many times. The genes are TRBV29-1 and TRBJ2-5; 12 bases are a match to TRBD2. From germline, CDR1 is SQVTM and CDR2 ANQGSEA. The CDR3 is 14 amino acids. With 4 bases clipped from V and 5 bases from J, the junction kept 5 bases outside the gene matches. CDR3 sequence reads: CSVGTSGTRETQYF. The CDR3 coding sequence is TGCAGCGTTGGGACTAGCGGGACCCGGGAGACCCAGTACTTC.

This clonotype has a handful of counts. This chain joins TRBV25-1 and TRBJ2-1; possibly TRBD2 for D (5 bases). Trimming left V 2 bases short and J 1 base short, with 9 bases between. From germline, CDR1 is MGHDK and CDR2 SYGVNS. This CDR3 is 15 amino acids long. As DNA, the CDR3 is TGTGCCAGCAGTGAACGGCGGGCTTCCTACAATGAGCAGTTCTTC. Its translation is CASSERRASYNEQFF.

This clonotype was recorded many times. The V gene is TRBV28, the J gene TRBJ2-7; D possibly corresponds to TRBD2 (5 bases). Looked up from germline, CDR1 is MDHEN and CDR2 is SYDVKM. V lost 6 bases, J lost 8 bases, and 11 bases lay in between. This CDR3 is 11 amino acids long. The CDR3 DNA follows: TGTGCCAGCAGCGAGGGCTCCAAGCAGTACTTC. It yields the protein CASSEGSKQYF.

V usage is TRBV6-1 and J usage is TRBJ2-3, with D possibly matching TRBD1 (5 bases). The germline V gene encodes CDR1 MNHNS and CDR2 SASEGT. V was shortened by 4 bases and J by 2 bases, with 22 bases between the two germline ends. This CDR3 comprises 18 residues. The CDR3 loop is CASSALRGQGFFTDTQYF. The CDR3 coding sequence is TGTGCCAGCAGTGCCCTCCGAGGTCAGGGCTTTTTCACAGATACGCAGTATTTT.

This clonotype was counted at least ten times. J is TRBJ2-3 and V is TRBV15; a weak D match, TRBD2 (5 bases). V was clipped by 1 base and J by 2 bases, with 10 bases between them. The CDR3 consists of 15 residues. The germline gives CDR1 LNHNV, CDR2 YYDKDF (reference sequence). The CDR3 spells CATSRGGSLTDTQYF. CDR3 in DNA: TGTGCCACCAGCAGAGGAGGGAGCCTCACAGATACGCAGTATTTT. Full variable domain (rest looked up from reference TRBV15 and TRBJ2-3): DAMVIQNPRYQVTQFGKPVTLSCSQTLNHNVMYWYQQKSSQAPKLLFHYYDKDFNNEADTPDNFQSRRPNTSFCFLDIRSPGLGDTAMYLCATSRGGSLTDTQYFGPGTRLTVL.